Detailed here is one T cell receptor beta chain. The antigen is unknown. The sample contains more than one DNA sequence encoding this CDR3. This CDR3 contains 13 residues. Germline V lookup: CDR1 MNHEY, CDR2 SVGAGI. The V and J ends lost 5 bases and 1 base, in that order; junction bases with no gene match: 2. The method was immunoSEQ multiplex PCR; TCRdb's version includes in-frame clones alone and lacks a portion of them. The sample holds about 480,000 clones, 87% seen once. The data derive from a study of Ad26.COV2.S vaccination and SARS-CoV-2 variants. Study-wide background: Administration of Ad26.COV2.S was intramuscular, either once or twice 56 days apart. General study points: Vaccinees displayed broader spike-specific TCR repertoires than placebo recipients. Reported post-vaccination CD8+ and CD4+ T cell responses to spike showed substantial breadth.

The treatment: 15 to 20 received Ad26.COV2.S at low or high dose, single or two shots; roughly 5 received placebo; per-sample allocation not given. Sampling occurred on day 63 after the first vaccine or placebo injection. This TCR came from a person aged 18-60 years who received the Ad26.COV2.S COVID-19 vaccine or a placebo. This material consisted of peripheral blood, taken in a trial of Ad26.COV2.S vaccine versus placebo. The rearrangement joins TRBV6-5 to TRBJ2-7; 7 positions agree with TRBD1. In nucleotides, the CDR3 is TGTGCCAGCAGTAGGACAGGATCCTACGAGCAGTACTTC. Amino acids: CASSRTGSYEQYF.